A single sample is the source of the 21 T cell receptor beta chains below, sequenced in a study of cytomegalovirus exposure and HLA in healthy donors (dated by TCRdb to between 2016 and 2019). Library preparation used the immunoSEQ multiplex PCR assay. A mixture of 60 forward primers for TCR Vbeta segments and 13 reverse primers for TCR Jbeta segments was used in the multiplex PCR. This is the immuneACCESS table as TCRdb keeps it, with only in-frame sequences that have V and J called. A part of the clones is gone; compared with another copy, unresolved V genes explain less than half, and the rest is unexplained. The sample's own table lists 150,000 to 200,000 clones. Of the sample, roughly 1.9% falls within the top ten clones. Material: PBMCs. Every receptor here comes from a man aged 30-40 years in good health and CMV-seronegative.

The chain couples TRBV27 to TRBJ1-1; 11 bases are shared with TRBD1. Trimming removed 3 bases from V and 4 bases from J; junction bases left unmatched: 1. Germline CDR1 reads MNHEY; CDR2 reads SMNVEV (reference sequence). The CDR3 is 14 residues long. Here the CDR3 DNA reads TGTGCCAGCAGTTTCGGGACAGGGGGCACTGAAGCTTTCTTT. Its translation: CASSFGTGGTEAFF.

The V gene is TRBV10-3, the J gene TRBJ2-3, with D possibly being TRBD2 (6 bases). Germline V CDR1 and CDR2: ENHRY, SYGVKD. This CDR3 region has 14 residues. V was shortened by 6 bases and J by 0 bases, with 10 bases between the two germline ends. CDR3 residues: CAIRTRESTDTQYF. The CDR3 bases are TGTGCCATCAGGACTAGGGAAAGCACAGATACGCAGTATTTT.

The genes are TRBV7-9 and TRBJ1-5; 7 nucleotides agree with TRBD1. This CDR3 region has 15 residues. The J segment lost 7 bases and the V segment lost 1 base, leaving 7 bases of the junction unmatched. The V gene's germline CDR1 is SEHNR and CDR2 FQNEAQ (reference sequence). The CDR3 protein is CASSLVEGGGQPQHF. CDR3 nucleotides: TGTGCCAGCAGCTTAGTAGAAGGGGGCGGCCAGCCCCAGCATTTT.

The chain carries TRBV5-3 and TRBJ2-7, with unresolved D. TRBV5-3 is an ORF; its function is uncertain. V gave up 0 bases and J gave up 3 bases, with 22 bases separating them. The CDR3 loop spans 18 amino acids. The CDR3 sequence: CARSLAELRQALDYEQYF. The CDR3, as DNA: TGTGCCAGAAGCTTGGCCGAGTTGCGTCAGGCGCTGGACTACGAGCAGTACTTC.

The CDR3 region has the DNA TGTGCCAGCAGCCCGGGCCCTAGCGGCTACGAGCAGTACTTC. Translation gives CASSPGPSGYEQYF. V is TRBV7-6 and J is TRBJ2-7, with TRBD2 identical over 7 bases. The CDR3 totals 14 residues. V trimming: 5 bases; J trimming: 3 bases; junction bases outside the gene matches: 7. The V gene's germline CDR1 is SGHVS and CDR2 FNYEAQ.

The chain recombines TRBV30 with TRBJ2-7; the D is unclear. This CDR3 has 12 residues. V was clipped by 0 bases and J by 1 base, with 4 bases between them. CDR1 and CDR2 (germline): GTSNPN, SVGIG (reference sequence). The CDR3 nucleotides read TGTGCCTGGAGTGTTCTGTCCTACGAGCAGTACTTC. Amino acids: CAWSVLSYEQYF.

The chain is built from TRBV9 and TRBJ1-1, with no clear D. CDR1 and CDR2 (germline): SGDLS, YYNGEE. Trimming removed 1 base at V and 0 bases at J, with 13 bases between. The CDR3 is made up of 16 amino acids. The CDR3 DNA is TGTGCCAGCAGCGTACGAGAAGGGCGGGTGAACACTGAAGCTTTCTTT. The encoded protein is CASSVREGRVNTEAFF.

V is TRBV7-2 and J is TRBJ1-5, with 7 nucleotides matching TRBD1. The CDR3 has 15 amino acids. Germline V gene lookup returns CDR1 SGHTA and CDR2 FQGNSA. The trim removed 4 bases at V and 5 bases at J, leaving 8 bases unmatched. The CDR3 bases are TGTGCCAGCAGCTCCCGACAGGGCTCTGATCAGCCCCAGCATTTT. Residues: CASSSRQGSDQPQHF.

The chain combines TRBV19 with TRBJ1-5; TRBD1 matches 7 bases. V lost 5 bases, J lost 7 bases, and 11 bases stayed unmatched. The CDR3 runs to 15 residues. Germline V gene sequence: CDR1 LNHDA, CDR2 SQIVND (reference sequence). Here the CDR3 DNA reads TGTGCCAGTAGTGCCGGGACAGTATTTGGACAGCCCCAGCATTTT. It encodes CASSAGTVFGQPQHF.

This chain connects TRBV5-6 to TRBJ1-5, with unresolved D. Trimming shortened V by 4 bases and J by 5 bases, and 7 bases separated the two germline ends. CDR3 length: 12 amino acids. Germline lookup yields CDR1 SGHDT and CDR2 YYEEEE. The CDR3 here is CASSRGDQPQHF. The CDR3, as DNA: TGTGCCAGCAGCCGAGGAGATCAGCCCCAGCATTTT.

The rearrangement joins TRBV2 to TRBJ1-1; D unclear. The ends were cut back, 3 bases at V and 1 base at J, with 6 bases in the middle. The length of the CDR3 is 13 residues. Germline V gene data show CDR1 as SNHLY and CDR2 as FYNNEI. The CDR3 nucleotides are TGTGCCAGCAGTGACGGGAGGAACACTGAAGCTTTCTTT. It is translated as CASSDGRNTEAFF.

The V and J genes are TRBV10-2 and TRBJ2-1; 14 positions match TRBD2. Trimming removed 0 bases from V and 15 bases from J; junction bases left unmatched: 4. This CDR3 has 14 amino acids. CDR1 and CDR2 (germline): WSHSY, SAAADI. CDR3 sequence: CASSESGLAGGGFF. In nucleotides, the CDR3 is TGCGCCAGCAGTGAGTCTGGACTAGCGGGGGGAGGGTTCTTC.

The V call is TRBV7-9, the J call TRBJ2-5; the D gene is possibly TRBD2 (6 bases). Germline CDR1 is SEHNR and CDR2 is FQNEAQ (reference sequence). Trimming shortened V by 0 bases and J by 5 bases, and 13 bases separated the two germline ends. The CDR3 has 15 residues. The CDR3 reads CASSLAGRGRETQYF. The CDR3 coding sequence is TGTGCCAGCAGCTTAGCCGGGAGAGGGCGGGAGACCCAGTACTTC.

The V call is TRBV25-1, the J call TRBJ1-1; 7 bases fit TRBD1. This CDR3 has 14 amino acids. The germline CDR1 and CDR2 sequences are MGHDK and SYGVNS. J gave up 6 bases and V 3 bases, and 7 bases lay outside the gene matches. The CDR3 nucleotides read TGTGCCAGCAGTGACCCGACAGGGAAGGCTGAAGCTTTCTTT. Protein sequence: CASSDPTGKAEAFF.

This chain connects TRBV9 to TRBJ2-2; D is possibly TRBD2 (5 bases). The CDR3 runs 16 residues. The ends were cut back, 3 bases at V and 7 bases at J, with 19 bases in the middle. The germline CDR1 and CDR2 sequences are SGDLS and YYNGEE. This CDR3 reads CASSGPRGSGIGELFF. DNA for the CDR3: TGTGCCAGCAGCGGACCCCGAGGTTCGGGAATCGGGGAGCTGTTTTTT. The full variable domain, with the rest looked up from reference TRBV9 and TRBJ2-2, is DSGVTQTPKHLITATGQRVTLRCSPRSGDLSVYWYQQSLDQGLQFLIQYYNGEERAKGNILERFSAQQFPDLHSELNLSSLELGDSALYFCASSGPRGSGIGELFFGEGSRLTVL.

The chain combines TRBV7-2 with TRBJ1-1; D is ambiguous. This CDR3 region has 12 residues. The germline gives CDR1 SGHTA, CDR2 FQGNSA. V shed 6 bases and J shed 5 bases, with 10 bases lying between them. CDR3 sequence (DNA): TGTGCCAGCAGTTCCCGGGAGACTGAAGCTTTCTTT. As protein: CASSSRETEAFF. Looking up the rest from reference TRBV7-2 and TRBJ1-1 gives the full variable domain: GAGVSQSPSNKVTEKGKDVELRCDPISGHTALYWYRQSLGQGLEFLIYFQGNSAPDKSGLPSDRFSAERTGGSVSTLTIQRTQQEDSAVYLCASSSRETEAFFGQGTRLTVV.

DNA for the CDR3: TGTGCCAGTAGTATCCGGGTTTCTTCGGGCGAGCAGTACTTC. Translated, it gives CASSIRVSSGEQYF. V gene TRBV19 combines with J gene TRBJ2-7; D remains ambiguous. The germline V and J ends were trimmed by 3 bases and 6 bases, with 15 bases remaining between them. CDR1 and CDR2 (germline): LNHDA, SQIVND (reference sequence). The CDR3 contains 14 residues.

The gene calls are TRBV27 and TRBJ2-7, with a tentative D call TRBD2 (6 bases). The germline V gene encodes CDR1 MNHEY and CDR2 SMNVEV (reference sequence). This CDR3 spans 14 amino acids. Trimming took off 2 bases at V and 1 base at J, with 9 bases between the two ends. CDR3 nucleotides: TGTGCCAGCAGTTTAGGGGGGTTTTCCTACGAGCAGTACTTC. Its translation: CASSLGGFSYEQYF.

The rearrangement links TRBV19 to TRBJ2-5; 13 nucleotides match TRBD2. The assigned J gene may be wrong: the sequence end matches TRBJ2-7 better. Per germline, CDR1 LNHDA and CDR2 SQIVND (reference sequence). There are 16 residues in the CDR3. In DNA form, the CDR3 reads TGTGCCAGTAGTACAAGGACTAGCGGGAGTGGCTACGAGCAGTACTTC. It specifies CASSTRTSGSGYEQYF.

This rearrangement joins TRBV5-6 to TRBJ2-5, with 8 bases that match TRBD2. Germline lookup yields CDR1 SGHDT and CDR2 YYEEEE. The CDR3 has 16 amino acids. J gave up 5 bases and V 0 bases, and 9 bases lay outside the gene matches. CDR3 loop: CASSLGLALSGETQYF. The CDR3 DNA reads TGTGCCAGCAGCTTGGGACTAGCGTTATCGGGGGAGACCCAGTACTTC.

The rearrangement links TRBV5-1 to TRBJ2-1; 13 bases match TRBD2. Per the germline V gene, CDR1 is SGHRS and CDR2 is YFSETQ. V was clipped by 4 bases and J by 7 bases; unmatched bases: 2. The CDR3 contains 14 residues. The CDR3 DNA reads TGCGCCAGCAGCACGGGACTAGCGGGGAATGAGCAGTTCTTC. Translated, it gives CASSTGLAGNEQFF. Full variable domain (rest looked up from reference TRBV5-1 and TRBJ2-1): KAGVTQTPRYLIKTRGQQVTLSCSPISGHRSVSWYQQTPGQGLQFLFEYFSETQRNKGNFPGRFSGRQFSNSRSEMNVSTLELGDSALYLCASSTGLAGNEQFFGPGTRLTVL.